This TCR beta chain was recorded in a study of sequential checkpoint blockade in melanoma. Clones were sequenced by immunoSEQ multiplex PCR, and TCRdb holds only the in-frame ones, with some missing. The sample records roughly 20,000 clones, roughly two thirds being singletons. The treatment denotes: randomized to nivolumab then ipilimumab (arm A) or the reverse (arm B). Live CD3+CD8+ CD19− CD56− cells were sorted from PBMCs. This CDR3 comprises 14 residues. With V trimmed by 6 bases and J by 2 bases, 5 bases remained unmatched. CDR1 and CDR2 (germline): MNHEY, SMNVEV (reference sequence). V and J are TRBV27 and TRBJ2-7; 9 positions match TRBD1. The sample was CD8+ T cells sorted from blood (inferred from file names), taken from a patient given nivolumab and ipilimumab in sequence. The clonotype comes from a human donor with melanoma. CDR3 nucleotide sequence: TGTGCCAGCAGCCCGGGACAGGGCACCTACGAGCAGTACTTC. Translation gives CASSPGQGTYEQYF.